The 12 T cell receptor beta chains in this list originate from one sample, sequenced in a study of patients and donors after allogeneic stem cell transplantation. TCRdb recomputed calls from the RT-PCR reads with MiXCR, one row per CDR3 protein. The top ten clones hold 33% of a sample with 150,000 to 250,000 distinct CDR3 sequences, about 40% of them seen once. Material for sequencing was blood, either unsorted or a sorted T cell fraction (not recorded which). These receptors were obtained from a human donor who was either an allogeneic HSCT recipient or a stem cell or donor lymphocyte infusion donor (not recorded which). It is not recorded whose cells these are; they may come from a transplant donor.

This chain uses TRBV9 with TRBJ1-5; D may be TRBD1 (5 bases). Deletions cut 3 bases from V and 7 bases from J, with 14 bases between. CDR1 is SGDLS and CDR2 is YYNGEE in the germline V gene. The CDR3 has 14 residues. In nucleotides, the CDR3 is TGTGCCAGCAGCGCGACCGGGGGGATACAGCCCCAGCATTTT. It codes for CASSATGGIQPQHF.

CDR3 in DNA: TGTGCCAGCAGTTACTCGACGGGAGGGGCAGATACGCAGTATTTT. Translating gives CASSYSTGGADTQYF. The gene calls are TRBV6-5 and TRBJ2-3, with 8 bases that match TRBD2. The ends lost 0 bases at V and 4 bases at J; junction bases unmatched: 3. CDR3 length: 15 residues. CDR1 and CDR2 from the germline V gene are MNHEY and SVGAGI.

This clonotype was seen only a few times. This sequence joins TRBV4-3 and TRBJ1-6, with TRBD1 as a possible D gene (5 bases). This CDR3 comprises 17 residues. V lost 0 bases, J lost 9 bases, and 18 bases lay in between. CDR1 LGHNA and CDR2 YSLEER come from the germline V gene. Written as DNA, the CDR3 is TGCGCCAGCAGCCAAGAGTCCTCATCCCGGGGGAGTTCACCCCTCCACTTT. This gives the protein CASSQESSSRGSSPLHF.

In its sample, this clonotype was seen a few times. V and J are TRBV29-1 and TRBJ2-1; perhaps TRBD2 as D (6 bases). The CDR3 contains 10 residues. V shed 8 bases and J shed 14 bases, with 16 bases lying between them. The germline CDR1 and CDR2 sequences are SQVTM and ANQGSEA. CDR3 region: CSYLETREFF. In DNA, the CDR3 is TGCAGCTATTTAGAGACTAGAGAGTTCTTC.

The chain links TRBV7-3 to TRBJ2-2; TRBD1 is a possible D gene (6 bases). V lost 5 bases to trimming and J lost 1 base, with 11 bases between them. The CDR3 runs 15 residues. Looked up from germline, CDR1 is SGHTA and CDR2 is FQGTGA. CDR3 in DNA: TGTGCCAGCAGCCCGAGAGGGGGGAACACCGGGGAGCTGTTTTTT. Translated: CASSPRGGNTGELFF.

The chain is built from TRBV5-6 and TRBJ1-1; a possible D gene is TRBD1 (6 bases). Looked up from germline, CDR1 is SGHDT and CDR2 is YYEEEE. The CDR3 is 13 residues long. The V and J ends lost 2 bases and 7 bases respectively, with 12 bases between them. The CDR3 nucleotides are TGTGCCAGCAGCTTCCCAGGGGCGAATGAAGCTTTCTTT. Translated, it gives CASSFPGANEAFF. The entire variable domain, with the rest obtained from reference TRBV5-6 and TRBJ1-1, is as follows: DAGVTQSPTHLIKTRGQQVTLRCSPKSGHDTVSWYQQALGQGPQFIFQYYEEEERQRGNFPDRFSGHQFPNYSSELNVNALLLGDSALYLCASSFPGANEAFFGQGTRLTVV.

The CDR3 here is CASSISTDTQYF. The CDR3 nucleotides read TGTGCCAGCAGCATTAGCACAGATACGCAGTATTTT. This rearrangement joins TRBV7-2 to TRBJ2-3; no clear D gene. The V and J ends lost 5 bases and 0 bases respectively, with 3 bases between them. Germline V CDR1 and CDR2: SGHTA, FQGNSA. This CDR3 has 12 amino acids.

This clonotype was counted only a few times. The rearrangement joins TRBV4-2 to TRBJ1-2; D gene uncertain. From germline, CDR1 is LGHNA and CDR2 YNFKEQ. Trimming took off 0 bases at V and 2 bases at J, with 10 bases between the two ends. The CDR3 is 15 amino acids. CDR3 region: CASSQEVQANYGYTF. CDR3 bases: TGTGCCAGCAGCCAAGAAGTCCAGGCAAACTATGGCTACACCTTC.

This clonotype was counted only a few times. This rearrangement joins TRBV11-2 to TRBJ1-1; D is unclear. Germline-derived CDR1 and CDR2 are SGHAT and FQNNGV. This CDR3 is built from 12 residues. Trimming removed 8 bases at V and 4 bases at J, with 11 bases between. CDR3 in amino acids: CASGVGTTEAFF. CDR3 bases: TGTGCCAGCGGGGTAGGCACCACTGAAGCTTTCTTT. The full variable domain, with the rest looked up from reference TRBV11-2 and TRBJ1-1, is EAGVAQSPRYKIIEKRQSVAFWCNPISGHATLYWYQQILGQGPKLLIQFQNNGVVDDSQLPKDRFSAERLKGVDSTLKIQPAKLEDSAVYLCASGVGTTEAFFGQGTRLTVV.

The J gene is TRBJ2-4, the V gene TRBV18; perhaps TRBD2 as D (6 bases). The length of the CDR3 is 17 residues. CDR1 is KGHSH and CDR2 is LQKENI in the germline V gene. Deletions cut 6 bases from V and 0 bases from J, with 18 bases between. The CDR3 is CASSHHAGDLAKNIQYF. In DNA form, the CDR3 reads TGTGCCAGCTCCCACCATGCTGGGGACTTAGCCAAAAACATTCAGTACTTC.

The CDR3 DNA is TGTGCCAGCAGCTTCGGGACAAATCAGCCCCAGCATTTT. It is translated as CASSFGTNQPQHF. This sequence joins TRBV7-2 and TRBJ1-5, with D tentatively TRBD1 (6 bases). The V end lost 3 bases, the J end lost 4 bases, and 7 bases lay between the germline ends. Germline CDR1 is SGHTA and CDR2 is FQGNSA. The CDR3 loop spans 13 amino acids. The whole variable domain, remainder taken from reference TRBV7-2 and TRBJ1-5, is GAGVSQSPSNKVTEKGKDVELRCDPISGHTALYWYRQSLGQGLEFLIYFQGNSAPDKSGLPSDRFSAERTGGSVSTLTIQRTQQEDSAVYLCASSFGTNQPQHFGDGTRLSIL.

The chain links TRBV27 to TRBJ1-4, with D possibly TRBD1 on 6 matching bases. From germline, CDR1 is MNHEY and CDR2 SMNVEV (reference sequence). CDR3 size: 16 residues. Trimming removed 4 bases from V and 0 bases from J, with 12 bases in between. In DNA, the CDR3 is TGTGCCAGCAGTTCCGTACCAGGGGCAACTAATGAAAAACTGTTTTTT. It translates to CASSSVPGATNEKLFF.